The clone carrying this TCR beta chain was seen more than once but under ten times. No antigen is known for it. Primers used in a second PCR of about 6 to 12 cycles were a sample-barcoded 5' primer and a J-beta primer mix. TCRdb re-derived calls from the 5' RACE reads in MiXCR, one entry per CDR3 protein. The sample has some 850,000 distinct CDR3 sequences, 20% to 30% seen once. This entry belongs to a study of blood T cells in healthy people across ages. The CDR3 has 16 residues. Germline values: CDR1 SGHTA, CDR2 FQGTGA. J gave up 6 bases and V 5 bases, and 13 bases lay outside the gene matches. Donors each provided 8 to 10 milliliters of peripheral blood. Study conclusions and caveats: Roughly linear age-related decline in beta diversity appeared, significant by age 40.

The same sample was also studied in work on T cells of mothers and their children.

The genes are TRBV7-3 and TRBJ1-1; 9 bases are shared with TRBD1. The clonotype comes from a boy aged 5-17 years in good health. Sequencing input: blood. The CDR3 DNA follows: TGTGCCAGCAGCCGTAACCCCGGGACAGGGCTTTCTGAAGCTTTCTTT. Its protein product is CASSRNPGTGLSEAFF.